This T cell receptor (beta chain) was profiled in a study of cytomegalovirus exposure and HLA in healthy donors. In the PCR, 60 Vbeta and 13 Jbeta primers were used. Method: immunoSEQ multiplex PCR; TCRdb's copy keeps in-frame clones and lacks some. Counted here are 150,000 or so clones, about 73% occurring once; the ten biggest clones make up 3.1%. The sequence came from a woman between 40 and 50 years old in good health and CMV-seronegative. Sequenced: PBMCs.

The CDR3 here is CASSLYRANEKLFF. The CDR3 DNA follows: TGTGCCAGCAGCCTTTACAGGGCTAATGAAAAACTGTTTTTT. The V call is TRBV6-5, the J call TRBJ1-4; perhaps TRBD1 as D (6 bases). Deletions cut 6 bases from V and 3 bases from J, with 11 bases between. The CDR3 has 14 residues. Germline values: CDR1 MNHEY, CDR2 SVGAGI.